These 17 T cell receptor beta chains were sequenced from one sample in a study of T cell responses to AZD1222 COVID-19 vaccine. Here immunoSEQ multiplex PCR was the method, and the copy in TCRdb shows in-frame clones only, minus some. The repertoire holds 130,000 to 150,000 clones, with more than 70% as singletons. Sample: peripheral blood, taken on day 0 of AZD1222 vaccination. The source is an adult in good health.

The chain employs TRBV5-1 and TRBJ1-3; D gene unclear. The CDR3 runs 15 residues. Germline lookup yields CDR1 SGHRS and CDR2 YFSETQ. The germline V and J ends were trimmed by 4 bases and 0 bases, with 11 bases remaining between them. The CDR3 sequence: CASSLESVSGNTIYF. For the CDR3, the DNA is TGCGCCAGCAGCCTTGAGTCCGTCTCTGGAAACACCATATATTTT.

The chain carries TRBV27 and TRBJ1-6; a possible D gene is TRBD1 (6 bases). Trimming pared 4 bases from V and 7 bases from J, leaving 17 bases between. The CDR3 sequence is 16 residues long. Germline V lookup: CDR1 MNHEY, CDR2 SMNVEV (reference sequence). CDR3 sequence (DNA): TGTGCCAGCAGTTCCTACAGGGATGGGAGGAATTCACCCCTCCACTTT. This translates into CASSSYRDGRNSPLHF.

The chain combines TRBV15 with TRBJ2-7, with D possibly being TRBD2 (6 bases). The CDR3 runs to 15 residues. V gave up 1 base and J gave up 1 base, with 11 bases separating them. Per germline, CDR1 LNHNV and CDR2 YYDKDF (reference sequence). Here the CDR3 reads CATSRVREASYEQYF. The CDR3 nucleotides read TGTGCCACCAGCAGAGTCAGGGAGGCTTCCTACGAGCAGTACTTC. Drawing the rest from reference TRBV15 and TRBJ2-7, the complete variable domain is DAMVIQNPRYQVTQFGKPVTLSCSQTLNHNVMYWYQQKSSQAPKLLFHYYDKDFNNEADTPDNFQSRRPNTSFCFLDIRSPGLGDTAMYLCATSRVREASYEQYFGPGTRLTVT.

The chain is built from TRBV4-1 and TRBJ1-5, with D uncertain. V was trimmed by 1 base and J by 0 bases, leaving 7 bases between them. This CDR3 region has 15 residues. The germline gives CDR1 MGHRA, CDR2 YSYEKL. CDR3 region: CASSQAEYSNQPQHF. CDR3 bases: TGCGCCAGCAGCCAAGCGGAATATAGCAATCAGCCCCAGCATTTT.

This clone has only one observation. The rearrangement links TRBV10-3 to TRBJ1-6; tentatively, D is TRBD1 (6 bases). CDR3 length equals 14 residues. With 8 bases removed from V and 7 bases from J, the gap between germline ends came to 15 bases. Germline loops: CDR1 ENHRY, CDR2 SYGVKD. As DNA, the CDR3 is TGTGCCATCGGTCCGGGGGGCAAAAATTCACCCCTCCACTTT. Protein: CAIGPGGKNSPLHF.

V is TRBV10-3 and J is TRBJ2-5; TRBD2 agrees at 9 bases. In germline, CDR1 is ENHRY, CDR2 SYGVKD. The CDR3 extends over 15 amino acids. J was trimmed by 3 bases and V by 6 bases; bases with no gene match: 8. Here the CDR3 DNA reads TGTGCCATCAGCCGTAGCGGGAGTGGCGAAGAGACCCAGTACTTC. Translation: CAISRSGSGEETQYF.

The chain combines TRBV28 with TRBJ1-3, with D unclear. CDR1 and CDR2 (germline): MDHEN, SYDVKM. The CDR3 has 14 amino acids. Trimming removed 6 bases at V and 0 bases at J, with 9 bases between. Written as DNA, the CDR3 is TGTGCCAGCAGCTACAAGTCCTCTGGAAACACCATATATTTT. This gives the protein CASSYKSSGNTIYF.

The chain employs TRBV10-3 and TRBJ1-1; no clear D gene. V shed 4 bases and J shed 4 bases, with 7 bases lying between them. This CDR3 comprises 12 residues. Germline loops: CDR1 ENHRY, CDR2 SYGVKD. The chain's CDR3 is CAISGRATEAFF. CDR3 bases: TGTGCCATCAGTGGAAGGGCCACTGAAGCTTTCTTT.

J is TRBJ2-7 and V is TRBV19, with D perhaps TRBD1 or TRBD2 (5 bases each). Germline-derived CDR1 and CDR2 are LNHDA and SQIVND (reference sequence). The germline V and J ends were trimmed by 5 bases and 2 bases, with 13 bases remaining between them. The CDR3 is 14 amino acids. The CDR3 sequence is CASSPQRGAYEQYF. DNA for the CDR3: TGTGCCAGTAGTCCCCAGAGAGGGGCCTACGAGCAGTACTTC.

The rearrangement uses TRBV7-2 and TRBJ1-1; D is undetermined. This CDR3 is 13 amino acids long. With 2 bases removed from V and 0 bases from J, the gap between germline ends came to 4 bases. Germline loops: CDR1 SGHTA, CDR2 FQGNSA. Written as DNA, the CDR3 is TGTGCCAGCAGCTTAACCATGAACACTGAAGCTTTCTTT. Its protein product is CASSLTMNTEAFF.

The V call is TRBV25-1, the J call TRBJ1-1; D perhaps matches TRBD1 (5 bases). In germline, CDR1 is MGHDK, CDR2 SYGVNS. This CDR3 is built from 12 residues. V lost 8 bases and J 1 base, leaving 8 bases between the germline ends. CDR3 coding DNA: TGTGCCAGCCGCCAGGGGAACACTGAAGCTTTCTTT. Encoded protein: CASRQGNTEAFF. The full variable domain, with the rest looked up from reference TRBV25-1 and TRBJ1-1, is EADIYQTPRYLVIGTGKKITLECSQTMGHDKMYWYQQDPGMELHLIHYSYGVNSTEKGDLSSESTVSRIRTEHFPLTLESARPSHTSQYLCASRQGNTEAFFGQGTRLTVV.

V usage is TRBV27 and J usage is TRBJ1-4; maybe TRBD1 (5 bases). Trimming shortened V by 3 bases and J by 10 bases, and 18 bases separated the two germline ends. The CDR3 is 15 amino acids. Germline CDR1 is MNHEY and CDR2 is SMNVEV (reference sequence). The CDR3 DNA sequence: TGTGCCAGCAGTTTCTCACAGTTGAAGGGGCTAAAACTGTTTTTT. It translates to CASSFSQLKGLKLFF.

Regarding this clone: The same CDR3 arises from other DNA sequences in this sample as well. This sequence joins TRBV28 and TRBJ2-2; no reliable D call. CDR1 is MDHEN, CDR2 SYDVKM, per germline. CDR3 size: 11 residues. V shed 2 bases and J shed 8 bases, with 3 bases lying between them. This chain's CDR3 is CASSLAGELFF. DNA of the CDR3: TGTGCCAGCAGTTTAGCGGGGGAGCTGTTTTTT.

The V and J genes are TRBV11-2 and TRBJ2-1; D may be TRBD2 (7 bases). Looked up from germline, CDR1 is SGHAT and CDR2 is FQNNGV. The CDR3 extends over 15 amino acids. Trimming removed 5 bases from V and 0 bases from J, with 11 bases in between. CDR3 protein: CASSQGGVSYNEQFF. CDR3 sequence (DNA): TGTGCCAGCAGCCAAGGGGGGGTCTCCTACAATGAGCAGTTCTTC.

A few counts support this clone. The chain employs TRBV5-1 and TRBJ2-6, with D possibly matching TRBD1 (6 bases). The CDR3 is 14 amino acids. The germline CDR1 and CDR2 sequences are SGHRS and YFSETQ. V was pared by 7 bases and J by 3 bases, with 11 bases between. DNA for the CDR3: TGCGCCAGCCGACAGGCTTATGGGGCCAACGTCCTGACTTTC. Protein product: CASRQAYGANVLTF. The full variable domain, its missing parts supplied by reference TRBV5-1 and TRBJ2-6, is KAGVTQTPRYLIKTRGQQVTLSCSPISGHRSVSWYQQTPGQGLQFLFEYFSETQRNKGNFPGRFSGRQFSNSRSEMNVSTLELGDSALYLCASRQAYGANVLTFGAGSRLTVL.

The sample holds one count of this clone. The genes are TRBV27 and TRBJ2-3; 7 bases line up with TRBD1. The V gene end was trimmed by 1 base and the J gene end by 5 bases; junction bases not matched to a gene: 3. The germline gives CDR1 MNHEY, CDR2 SMNVEV (reference sequence). The CDR3 totals 14 residues. The CDR3 nucleotides read TGTGCCAGCAGTTTATTTTCAGGGGGAGATACGCAGTATTTT. Its protein product is CASSLFSGGDTQYF.

V gene TRBV28 combines with J gene TRBJ2-6; 10 bases fit TRBD2. The junction had 7 bases not matched to a gene; V was cut back by 5 bases and J by 3 bases. There are 17 residues in the CDR3. Germline V gene lookup returns CDR1 MDHEN and CDR2 SYDVKM. The CDR3: CASSPSGRALGANVLTF. The CDR3 DNA sequence: TGTGCCAGCAGTCCAAGCGGGAGGGCGCTTGGGGCCAACGTCCTGACTTTC. The full variable domain, with the rest looked up from reference TRBV28 and TRBJ2-6, is DVKVTQSSRYLVKRTGEKVFLECVQDMDHENMFWYRQDPGLGLRLIYFSYDVKMKEKGDIPEGYSVSREKKERFSLILESASTNQTSMYLCASSPSGRALGANVLTFGAGSRLTVL.